The following is a T cell receptor beta chain sequence with its context. This CDR3 is also generated by other DNA sequences in the sample. With 5 bases removed from V and 4 bases from J, the gap between germline ends came to 9 bases. Germline V gene data show CDR1 as KGHSH and CDR2 as LQKENI. The CDR3 totals 13 residues. No patient escaped relapse after autologous stem cell transplantation, and brentuximab vedotin exposure varied. Complete response, partial response or progressive disease was recorded as best response. The data originate from a study of PD-1 blockade in classical Hodgkin lymphoma. TCRdb's copy holds only in-frame clones and misses some; the assay was immunoSEQ multiplex PCR. Found here are some 65,000 clones, 71% of them singletons; the top ten hold approximately 9.9%.

The source of this sequence is a human donor with classical Hodgkin lymphoma. The chain links TRBV18 to TRBJ1-3; possible D gene TRBD1, 6 bases. The starting material was peripheral blood mononuclear cells (PBMCs), obtained before the second cycle of nivolumab. The CDR3, as DNA: TGTGCCAGCTCATCCGGACAGGGAAACACCATATATTTT. This gives the protein CASSSGQGNTIYF.